This entry lists 29 T cell receptor beta chains sequenced from one sample in a study of CD8 T cell repertoires and HIV-1 epitope variants. Clones were sequenced by immunoSEQ multiplex PCR, and TCRdb holds only the in-frame ones, with some missing. The sample lists around 7,000 clones; 66% were seen once. Their antigens are not known. Sequencing was carried out using cultured CD8+ T cells derived from PBMCs. All receptors come from a male donor with HIV.

This clone was recorded once. This chain links TRBV5-4 with TRBJ2-7; the D is unclear. The CDR3 is 15 residues long. Per germline, CDR1 SGHNT and CDR2 YYREEE (reference sequence). Trimming left V 0 bases short and J 2 bases short, with 12 bases between. DNA for the CDR3: TGTGCCAGCAGCTTGGGGCAGGTGGCCACCTACGAGCAGTACTTC. It yields the protein CASSLGQVATYEQYF. The whole variable domain, filled in from reference TRBV5-4 and TRBJ2-7, reads ETGVTQSPTHLIKTRGQQVTLRCSSQSGHNTVSWYQQALGQGPQFIFQYYREEENGRGNFPPRFSGLQFPNYSSELNVNALELDDSALYLCASSLGQVATYEQYFGPGTRLTVT.

The chain joins TRBV28 to TRBJ2-7, with a weak D call TRBD2 (6 bases). This CDR3 has 15 amino acids. CDR1 and CDR2 from the germline V gene are MDHEN and SYDVKM. The V end lost 2 bases, the J end lost 1 base, and 12 bases lay between the germline ends. The CDR3 DNA reads as TGTGCCAGCAGTTTAAGGGCGACTAGTTCCTACGAGCAGTACTTC. Translating it yields CASSLRATSSYEQYF.

This clone was seen only a few times. This chain connects TRBV27 to TRBJ2-2; D is ambiguous. Looked up from germline, CDR1 is MNHEY and CDR2 is SMNVEV (reference sequence). V lost 2 bases and J lost 2, with 12 bases in between. The CDR3 sequence is 16 residues long. The CDR3 is CASSLLGTQNTGELFF. Here the CDR3 DNA reads TGTGCCAGCAGTTTACTGGGAACCCAAAACACCGGGGAGCTGTTTTTT.

This clone was detected only a few times. This chain joins TRBV6-1 and TRBJ2-1, with D perhaps matching TRBD2 (5 bases). CDR1 is MNHNS and CDR2 is SASEGT in the germline V gene. The ends were cut back, 3 bases at V and 5 bases at J, with 17 bases in the middle. The CDR3 runs to 16 residues. This chain's CDR3 is CASSDYHPAGHNEQFF. The CDR3 DNA reads TGTGCCAGCAGTGACTACCATCCTGCGGGTCACAATGAGCAGTTCTTC.

The CDR3 bases are TGTGCCAGCATCGGGCGGGGACCCTCAAGGTACGAGCAGTACTTC. Residues: CASIGRGPSRYEQYF. This chain links TRBV28 with TRBJ2-7; TRBD2 is a possible D gene (6 bases). The CDR3 consists of 15 residues. Germline CDR1 reads MDHEN; CDR2 reads SYDVKM. V lost 7 bases, J lost 4 bases, and 20 bases lay in between. Complete variable domain (other parts from reference TRBV28 and TRBJ2-7): DVKVTQSSRYLVKRTGEKVFLECVQDMDHENMFWYRQDPGLGLRLIYFSYDVKMKEKGDIPEGYSVSREKKERFSLILESASTNQTSMYLCASIGRGPSRYEQYFGPGTRLTVT.

The chain recombines TRBV6-4 with TRBJ2-6; 12 positions match TRBD2. Unmatched junction bases numbered 12, after V lost 6 bases and J lost 0 bases. Germline V gene data show CDR1 as MRHNA and CDR2 as SNTAGT. The CDR3 has 20 residues. The CDR3 nucleotides read TGTGCCAGCAGGGGGACTAGCGGGCCTCCCCGCGTCTCTGGGGCCAACGTCCTGACTTTC. As protein: CASRGTSGPPRVSGANVLTF.

In this sample, this clone turned up a few times. The CDR3 sequence is CASSPTTSGYSYNEQFF. The CDR3 DNA is TGTGCCAGCAGTCCTACGACTAGCGGCTACTCCTACAATGAGCAGTTCTTC. The V call is TRBV27, the J call TRBJ2-1; 9 nucleotides align to TRBD2. Germline assignment: CDR1 MNHEY and CDR2 SMNVEV (reference sequence). J was trimmed by 0 bases and V by 5 bases; bases with no gene match: 8. The CDR3 runs 17 residues.

The chain couples TRBV28 to TRBJ2-7; 11 bases are a match to TRBD2. This CDR3 is built from 15 residues. After removal of 7 bases from V and 2 bases from J, the junction contained 7 bases not matched to a gene. CDR1 MDHEN and CDR2 SYDVKM come from the germline V gene. The CDR3 DNA reads TGTGCCAGCACCGAAGGACTAGCGGGTACCTACGAGCAGTACTTC. As protein: CASTEGLAGTYEQYF.

This clone was observed a single time. This sequence joins TRBV28 and TRBJ1-5, with 8 bases lining up with TRBD1. Germline V CDR1 and CDR2: MDHEN, SYDVKM. This CDR3 comprises 15 residues. Unmatched junction bases numbered 5, after V lost 4 bases and J lost 3 bases. The CDR3 sequence is CASSSTGGHNQPQHF. Here the CDR3 DNA reads TGTGCCAGCAGTTCAACAGGGGGACACAATCAGCCCCAGCATTTT.

This clone has only one observation. CDR3 protein: CASSLRGGGRYEQYF. CDR3 nucleotides: TGCGCCAGCAGCTTGCGAGGCGGGGGGAGATACGAGCAGTACTTC. The chain recombines TRBV5-1 with TRBJ2-7; 8 bases are shared with TRBD2. Germline V gene lookup returns CDR1 SGHRS and CDR2 YFSETQ. The CDR3 is 15 amino acids. V was pared by 1 base and J by 4 bases, with 7 bases of the junction left unmatched.

The gene calls are TRBV2 and TRBJ2-3; the D is unclear. The ends were cut back, 6 bases at V and 1 base at J, with 11 bases in the middle. Per the germline V gene, CDR1 is SNHLY and CDR2 is FYNNEI. The CDR3 extends over 14 amino acids. The CDR3 loop reads CASRDGIGTDTQYF. DNA of the CDR3: TGTGCCAGCAGGGATGGAATTGGCACAGATACGCAGTATTTT. Drawing the rest from reference TRBV2 and TRBJ2-3, the complete variable domain is EPEVTQTPSHQVTQMGQEVILRCVPISNHLYFYWYRQILGQKVEFLVSFYNNEISEKSEIFDDQFSVERPDGSNFTLKIRSTKLEDSAMYFCASRDGIGTDTQYFGPGTRLTVL.

This clone showed up just once. The V call is TRBV5-8, the J call TRBJ2-7; 7 bases are shared with TRBD1. Per germline, CDR1 SGHTS and CDR2 YDEGEE. The CDR3 is 13 residues long. With 4 bases clipped from V and 3 bases from J, the junction kept 4 bases outside the gene matches. This chain's CDR3 is CASSGDSSYEQYF. The DNA for the CDR3 is TGTGCCAGCAGCGGGGACAGTAGCTACGAGCAGTACTTC.

The chain employs TRBV5-4 and TRBJ2-7, with a weak D call TRBD1 (6 bases). Looked up from germline, CDR1 is SGHNT and CDR2 is YYREEE (reference sequence). Trimming pared 2 bases from V and 6 bases from J, leaving 12 bases between. The CDR3 consists of 13 residues. CDR3 coding DNA: TGTGCCAGCAGCTTCGGACAGTCTGGCGAGCAGTACTTC. Its protein is CASSFGQSGEQYF.

The chain couples TRBV19 to TRBJ1-5, with D possibly TRBD1 on 5 matching bases. Germline CDR1 is LNHDA and CDR2 is SQIVND (reference sequence). CDR3 length: 15 amino acids. The V end was cut by 7 bases, the J end by 6 bases, with 19 bases between. CDR3 residues: CASTLLGGAGQPQHF. The CDR3 DNA follows: TGTGCCAGTACCTTACTTGGTGGGGCGGGTCAGCCCCAGCATTTT.

This clone was recorded only once. The CDR3 nucleotides read TGCGCCAGCAGCCAAGAGCTCGGATCTAACTATGGCTACACCTTC. It translates to CASSQELGSNYGYTF. The J gene is TRBJ1-2, the V gene TRBV4-1; no clear D. Per germline, CDR1 MGHRA and CDR2 YSYEKL. The CDR3 extends over 15 amino acids. Trimming left V 0 bases short and J 0 bases short, with 8 bases between.

This clone was seen only a few times. This chain joins TRBV9 and TRBJ2-5; a weak D match, TRBD2 (5 bases). V was clipped by 4 bases and J by 2 bases, with 15 bases between them. Looked up from germline, CDR1 is SGDLS and CDR2 is YYNGEE. The length of the CDR3 is 15 residues. The CDR3 spells CASSSAGIDQETQYF. CDR3 sequence (DNA): TGTGCCAGCAGCTCCGCCGGGATAGATCAAGAGACCCAGTACTTC.

This clone has just one count. This sequence joins TRBV9 and TRBJ1-4, with D perhaps TRBD1 (5 bases). Trimming left V 3 bases short and J 4 bases short, with 13 bases between. The CDR3 is 15 amino acids. Germline V gene lookup returns CDR1 SGDLS and CDR2 YYNGEE. Here the CDR3 reads CASSGTGTGNEKLFF. The CDR3, as DNA: TGTGCCAGCAGCGGCACCGGGACTGGTAATGAAAAACTGTTTTTT.

V gene TRBV19 combines with J gene TRBJ2-6; D might be TRBD1 (6 bases). Germline V gene sequence: CDR1 LNHDA, CDR2 SQIVND (reference sequence). Trimming cost V 0 bases and J 1 base, with 7 bases left between them. CDR3 length equals 16 residues. Written as DNA, the CDR3 is TGTGCCAGTAGTATAGATCAGGGGTCTGGGGCCAACGTCCTGACTTTC. Translated: CASSIDQGSGANVLTF.

This clone was detected only once. This chain connects TRBV6-1 to TRBJ1-5; no clear D. The CDR3 has 16 residues. Trimming pared 1 base from V and 1 base from J, leaving 11 bases between. From germline, CDR1 is MNHNS and CDR2 SASEGT. The CDR3 reads CASSEVRVRSNQPQHF. DNA for the CDR3: TGTGCCAGCAGTGAAGTAAGGGTTAGGAGCAATCAGCCCCAGCATTTT.

The chain uses TRBV4-1 and TRBJ2-7, with D maybe TRBD2 (6 bases). V was trimmed by 0 bases and J by 5 bases, leaving 11 bases between them. Germline CDR1 reads MGHRA; CDR2 reads YSYEKL. The CDR3 spans 14 residues. The DNA of the CDR3 is TGCGCCAGCAGCCAAGATGGAGGGGACCACGAGCAGTACTTC. Its protein is CASSQDGGDHEQYF.

This rearrangement joins TRBV27 to TRBJ1-4; 7 nucleotides align to TRBD1. The length of the CDR3 is 13 residues. Germline-derived CDR1 and CDR2 are MNHEY and SMNVEV (reference sequence). V shed 4 bases and J 8 bases; nucleotides not matched to a gene: 4. This CDR3 reads CASSYRGDEKLFF. The CDR3 DNA sequence: TGTGCCAGCAGTTACAGGGGCGACGAAAAACTGTTTTTT.

This clone was detected only a few times. The CDR3 is CASRYTDTQYF. Written as DNA, the CDR3 is TGTGCCAGCAGGTACACAGATACGCAGTATTTT. The gene calls are TRBV27 and TRBJ2-3; D not certain. Germline lookup yields CDR1 MNHEY and CDR2 SMNVEV (reference sequence). Trimming removed 6 bases at V and 2 bases at J, with 3 bases between. This CDR3 is 11 amino acids long.

This clone was picked up one time. The chain combines TRBV25-1 with TRBJ1-2; D is ambiguous. Looked up from germline, CDR1 is MGHDK and CDR2 is SYGVNS. The CDR3 loop spans 15 amino acids. V lost 5 bases, J lost 4 bases, and 17 bases lay in between. CDR3 coding DNA: TGTGCCAGCAGTATCCAACTGGGAAAGACCTATGGCTACACCTTC. This encodes CASSIQLGKTYGYTF.

The V gene is TRBV7-8, the J gene TRBJ2-7; D gene uncertain. The CDR3 is 14 amino acids. V was cut by 0 bases and J by 2 bases, with 8 bases left in between. Germline loops: CDR1 SGHVS, CDR2 FQNEAQ. CDR3 sequence (DNA): TGTGCCAGCAGCTTAGCGGGCAGGACCTACGAGCAGTACTTC. This sequence encodes CASSLAGRTYEQYF. Drawing the rest from reference TRBV7-8 and TRBJ2-7, the complete variable domain is GAGVSQSPRYKVAKRGQDVALRCDPISGHVSLFWYQQALGQGPEFLTYFQNEAQLDKSGLPSDRFFAERPEGSVSTLKIQRTQQEDSAVYLCASSLAGRTYEQYFGPGTRLTVT.

This clone is judged medium-sized (0.01 to 0.1%). The gene calls are TRBV27 and TRBJ2-7; 11 bases agree with TRBD2. This CDR3 comprises 17 residues. CDR1 and CDR2 (germline): MNHEY, SMNVEV (reference sequence). With 6 bases clipped from V and 0 bases from J, the junction kept 10 bases outside the gene matches. The CDR3 nucleotides are TGTGCCAGCAGCCCCATCTCTACTAGCGGGAGCTCCTACGAGCAGTACTTC. Its protein product is CASSPISTSGSSYEQYF.

This clone qualifies as medium-sized (0.01 to 0.1%). This chain joins TRBV5-6 and TRBJ1-6; no firm D call. Trimming took off 0 bases at V and 9 bases at J, with 7 bases between the two ends. This CDR3 is built from 13 residues. Germline V gene lookup returns CDR1 SGHDT and CDR2 YYEEEE. In DNA, the CDR3 is TGTGCCAGCAGCTTGGGTGCGGTTTCACCCCTCCACTTT. This gives the protein CASSLGAVSPLHF.

A single count supports this clone. The chain has TRBV7-2 and TRBJ2-1, with 10 bases lining up with TRBD2. Germline CDR1 and CDR2: SGHTA and FQGNSA. The length of the CDR3 is 15 residues. With 1 base clipped from V and 5 bases from J, the junction kept 2 bases outside the gene matches. CDR3 bases: TGTGCCAGCAGCTTAGATAGCGGGGGGCACAATGAGCAGTTCTTC. Encoded protein: CASSLDSGGHNEQFF. Based on the CDR3 plus reference TRBV7-2 and TRBJ2-1, the full variable domain is GAGVSQSPSNKVTEKGKDVELRCDPISGHTALYWYRQSLGQGLEFLIYFQGNSAPDKSGLPSDRFSAERTGGSVSTLTIQRTQQEDSAVYLCASSLDSGGHNEQFFGPGTRLTVL.

The rearrangement uses TRBV6-4 and TRBJ2-3; D might be TRBD1 (6 bases). Deletions cut 6 bases from V and 2 bases from J, with 18 bases between. The CDR3 consists of 16 residues. Germline V gene data show CDR1 as MRHNA and CDR2 as SNTAGT. The CDR3 reads CASRYRAVGYTDTQYF. The CDR3 region has the DNA TGTGCCAGCAGGTACAGGGCGGTGGGGTACACAGATACGCAGTATTTT.

The rearrangement links TRBV7-9 to TRBJ1-5, with D hard to call. Trimming pared 4 bases from V and 0 bases from J, leaving 10 bases between. CDR1 and CDR2 (germline): SEHNR, FQNEAQ (reference sequence). This CDR3 has 15 amino acids. The CDR3 DNA reads TGTGCCAGCAGCTCGGAGGGCTATAGCAATCAGCCCCAGCATTTT. Translated: CASSSEGYSNQPQHF.